Listed here are 17 T cell receptor beta chains from one sample, sequenced in a study of blood T cell repertoires in COVID-19. Assay used: immunoSEQ multiplex PCR; TCRdb lists only in-frame clones, some missing. The sample carries 400,000 or so clones, about 89% recorded once. The source material was peripheral blood. These receptors were obtained from a woman aged 40-49 years with COVID-19, enrolled during active disease.

This clone was observed once. The J gene is TRBJ1-1, the V gene TRBV19; possibly TRBD1 for D (5 bases). V dropped 0 bases and J dropped 3 bases, with 8 bases sitting between them. The germline V gene has CDR1 LNHDA and CDR2 SQIVND (reference sequence). The CDR3 contains 14 residues. The CDR3 sequence is CASSIEGAHTEAFF. DNA for the CDR3: TGTGCCAGTAGTATAGAAGGGGCGCACACTGAAGCTTTCTTT.

The rearrangement uses TRBV7-3 and TRBJ2-6; TRBD1 is a possible D gene (6 bases). This CDR3 region has 17 residues. Germline loops: CDR1 SGHTA, CDR2 FQGTGA. V was shortened by 9 bases and J by 0 bases, with 18 bases between the two germline ends. CDR3 in amino acids: CASTTPLGGSGANVLTF. In nucleotides, the CDR3 is TGTGCCAGTACTACTCCCTTAGGGGGCTCTGGGGCCAACGTCCTGACTTTC. The entire variable domain, with the rest obtained from reference TRBV7-3 and TRBJ2-6, is as follows: GAGVSQTPSNKVTEKGKYVELRCDPISGHTALYWYRQSLGQGPEFLIYFQGTGAADDSGLPNDRFFAVRPEGSVSTLKIQRTERGDSAVYLCASTTPLGGSGANVLTFGAGSRLTVL.

The chain joins TRBV5-1 to TRBJ1-6, with 9 bases fitting TRBD1. Germline V gene sequence: CDR1 SGHRS, CDR2 YFSETQ. CDR3 size: 16 residues. V shed 0 bases, J shed 9 bases, and the junction held 7 bases outside the gene matches. The CDR3 spells CASSLEGDRAPSPLHF. Written as DNA, the CDR3 is TGCGCCAGCAGCTTGGAGGGGGACAGGGCTCCTTCACCCCTCCACTTT.

The CDR3: CAISEPGALAGVEETQYF. The CDR3 DNA reads as TGTGCCATCAGTGAGCCAGGCGCGCTAGCGGGAGTGGAAGAGACCCAGTACTTC. The chain has TRBV10-3 and TRBJ2-5, with 10 nucleotides matching TRBD2. This CDR3 region has 18 residues. Germline CDR1 reads ENHRY; CDR2 reads SYGVKD. J gave up 3 bases and V 2 bases, and 12 bases lay outside the gene matches.

This chain links TRBV5-1 with TRBJ2-7; 8 bases fit TRBD2. Germline V gives CDR1 SGHRS, CDR2 YFSETQ. The CDR3 spans 15 residues. The junction had 11 bases not matched to a gene; V was cut back by 4 bases and J by 5 bases. The CDR3 DNA sequence: TGCGCCAGCAGCCCAATAAGGGCGGGAGGCGACGAGCAGTACTTC. It translates to CASSPIRAGGDEQYF.

V usage is TRBV5-5 and J usage is TRBJ1-4, with 10 bases aligning to TRBD1. Germline trimming cut 5 bases from V and 8 bases from J; bases unmatched to any gene: 6. Germline values: CDR1 SGHKS, CDR2 YYEKEE (reference sequence). This CDR3 spans 14 amino acids. For the CDR3, the DNA is TGTGCCAGCAGACAGACAGGGGGCAGAGAAAAACTGTTTTTT. Protein sequence: CASRQTGGREKLFF.

CDR3 coding DNA: TGTGCCAGCACCCATCGGAGGGGAACTGAAGCTTTCTTT. Protein: CASTHRRGTEAFF. This chain connects TRBV6-5 to TRBJ1-1; possibly TRBD1 for D (5 bases). Trimming removed 7 bases from V and 5 bases from J, with 14 bases in between. This CDR3 is built from 13 residues. Germline CDR1 reads MNHEY; CDR2 reads SVGAGI.

The chain combines TRBV19 with TRBJ1-1, with 7 bases aligning to TRBD1. CDR1 is LNHDA and CDR2 is SQIVND in the germline V gene (reference sequence). The CDR3 totals 15 residues. After removal of 5 bases from V and 1 base from J, the junction contained 7 bases not matched to a gene. The CDR3 is CASSPQGLRNTEAFF. CDR3 in DNA: TGTGCCAGTAGTCCACAGGGGCTGAGGAACACTGAAGCTTTCTTT.

The genes are TRBV29-1 and TRBJ1-2; D is undetermined. The CDR3 runs 11 residues. Trimming pared 1 base from V and 8 bases from J, leaving 8 bases between. Per the germline V gene, CDR1 is SQVTM and CDR2 is ANQGSEA. CDR3 DNA: TGCAGCGTTGAAGCCGGGAAAGGCTACACCTTC. Protein product: CSVEAGKGYTF.

The chain has TRBV2 and TRBJ2-2; D is uncertain. The germline CDR1 and CDR2 sequences are SNHLY and FYNNEI. This CDR3 spans 14 amino acids. V was shortened by 2 bases and J by 1 base, with 5 bases between the two germline ends. The CDR3 loop is CASSERQNTGELFF. DNA for the CDR3: TGTGCCAGCAGTGAAAGACAGAACACCGGGGAGCTGTTTTTT.

The CDR3 DNA is TGTGCCTGGAGAAATTTCCGGGACAGGGCTAACTATGGCTACACCTTC. Amino acid sequence: CAWRNFRDRANYGYTF. This chain connects TRBV30 to TRBJ1-2, with TRBD1 matching 9 bases. Trimming cost V 3 bases and J 0 bases; bases outside gene matches: 8. Germline values: CDR1 GTSNPN, CDR2 SVGIG (reference sequence). This CDR3 is built from 16 residues.

V gene TRBV5-1 combines with J gene TRBJ1-1, with 8 bases identical to TRBD1. Germline loops: CDR1 SGHRS, CDR2 YFSETQ. The trim removed 4 bases at V and 4 bases at J, leaving 12 bases unmatched. This CDR3 contains 16 residues. CDR3 residues: CASSLEGQGATTEAFF. The CDR3 bases are TGCGCCAGCAGCCTTGAAGGACAGGGCGCGACCACTGAAGCTTTCTTT.

This chain connects TRBV6-2 or TRBV6-3 to TRBJ1-3, with D hard to call. The CDR3 covers 14 residues. The germline CDR1 and CDR2 sequences are MNHEY and SVGEGT. V gave up 6 bases and J gave up 4 bases, with 13 bases separating them. The CDR3: CASSPGGQGNTIYF. CDR3 nucleotides: TGTGCCAGCAGCCCCGGAGGGCAAGGAAACACCATATATTTT.

The V call is TRBV27, the J call TRBJ2-1, with 7 nucleotides matching TRBD1. This CDR3 spans 15 amino acids. Germline V gene data show CDR1 as MNHEY and CDR2 as SMNVEV (reference sequence). V dropped 8 bases and J dropped 5; count of bases not matched to a gene: 12. CDR3 region: CASRRPGQNHNEQFF. The DNA for the CDR3 is TGTGCCAGCCGACGACCGGGACAGAATCACAATGAGCAGTTCTTC.

This chain connects TRBV19 to TRBJ1-4; 7 positions agree with TRBD1. Per germline, CDR1 LNHDA and CDR2 SQIVND (reference sequence). V was pared by 6 bases and J by 8 bases, with 15 bases of the junction left unmatched. The CDR3 is 16 residues long. CDR3 loop: CASRSGLRGAYEKLFF. CDR3 coding DNA: TGTGCCAGTAGATCCGGACTCAGGGGGGCGTACGAAAAACTGTTTTTT.

V and J are TRBV7-2 and TRBJ1-2; 7 bases are shared with TRBD1. CDR1 is SGHTA and CDR2 is FQGNSA in the germline V gene. With V trimmed by 6 bases and J by 4 bases, 11 bases remained unmatched. The CDR3 sequence is 15 residues long. The CDR3 DNA sequence: TGTGCCAGCAGTTTTTGGGGACAGCCCCTCTATGGCTACACCTTC. It translates to CASSFWGQPLYGYTF.

The J gene is TRBJ1-1, the V gene TRBV18, with D tentatively TRBD1 (5 bases). Germline lookup yields CDR1 KGHSH and CDR2 LQKENI. The germline V and J ends were trimmed by 6 bases and 4 bases, with 12 bases remaining between them. This CDR3 comprises 13 residues. The CDR3 DNA follows: TGTGCCAGCTCTCGGGGGGGGAGCACTGAAGCTTTCTTT. Protein sequence: CASSRGGSTEAFF.